This TCR beta chain stems from a study of blood T cell repertoires in COVID-19. On the study more broadly: Italy, Spain and the United States were the sources of the convalescent and acute COVID-19 samples. The analysed material was cDNA or gDNA that came from T cells, B-cell-depleted T cells, or PBMCs.

TCRdb keeps only in-frame clones here, not all; method: immunoSEQ multiplex PCR. The sample carries around 100,000 clones, approximately 80% recorded once. V shed 4 bases, J shed 9 bases, and the junction held 16 bases outside the gene matches. The CDR3 is made up of 17 amino acids. Germline values: CDR1 SGHTA, CDR2 FQGNSA. This TCR came from a woman between 65 and 79 years old with acute or convalescent COVID-19. The chain joins TRBV7-2 to TRBJ2-1; 9 bases map to TRBD2. Sequenced input: peripheral blood. CDR3 protein: CASSWGNSGSFVGEQFF. The CDR3 nucleotides read TGTGCCAGCAGCTGGGGAAATAGCGGGAGCTTTGTTGGTGAGCAGTTCTTC.